Each of the 11 T cell receptor beta chains below was sequenced from the same sample in a study of OX40 agonist ivuxolimab in advanced cancers. Profiling relied on immunoSEQ multiplex PCR, and the TCRdb table lists in-frame clones only, not all of them. The sample contains 95,000 to 100,000 clones, around 85% of which appear only once. This sample comprised CD4+ or CD8+ T cells sorted from blood, obtained in a trial of the OX40 agonist ivuxolimab. The receptors here all came from an adult with an advanced solid tumor such as melanoma, head and neck, liver or kidney cancer.

The chain is built from TRBV7-3 and TRBJ2-3, with 7 bases fitting TRBD1. CDR1 and CDR2 (germline): SGHTA, FQGTGA. Unmatched junction bases numbered 2, after V lost 4 bases and J lost 1 base. The CDR3 runs to 14 residues. The CDR3 bases are TGTGCCAGCAGCTCAGGGACAGGCACAGATACGCAGTATTTT. Translated: CASSSGTGTDTQYF. The variable domain in full, with the rest retrieved from reference TRBV7-3 and TRBJ2-3, is GAGVSQTPSNKVTEKGKYVELRCDPISGHTALYWYRQSLGQGPEFLIYFQGTGAADDSGLPNDRFFAVRPEGSVSTLKIQRTERGDSAVYLCASSSGTGTDTQYFGPGTRLTVL.

The chain has TRBV7-9 and TRBJ1-4; 7 positions match TRBD1. The CDR3 has 15 amino acids. Trimming removed 4 bases from V and 8 bases from J; junction bases left unmatched: 10. Germline assignment: CDR1 SEHNR and CDR2 FQNEAQ (reference sequence). The CDR3 sequence: CASSSLTGLGEKLFF. Here the CDR3 DNA reads TGTGCCAGCAGCTCCTTGACAGGGTTGGGAGAAAAACTGTTTTTT.

Comment on this clone: This sample includes further DNA sequences coding for the same CDR3. The chain couples TRBV28 to TRBJ1-2; D not certain. The V gene's germline CDR1 is MDHEN and CDR2 SYDVKM. The CDR3 covers 13 residues. Trimming took 2 bases from V and 6 from J, leaving 10 bases between them. In DNA, the CDR3 is TGTGCCAGCAGTTTACGTGGAAGCCATGGCTACACCTTC. Translated, it gives CASSLRGSHGYTF.

The genes are TRBV4-2 and TRBJ1-6; 7 bases match TRBD1. Germline CDR1 and CDR2: LGHNA and YNFKEQ. J lost 8 bases, V lost 0 bases, and 4 bases had no gene match. The CDR3 sequence is 15 residues long. The CDR3 spells CASSQDRGTYSPLHF. In DNA form, the CDR3 reads TGTGCCAGCAGCCAAGACAGGGGGACTTATTCACCCCTCCACTTT.

This clone has just one count. The rearrangement joins TRBV7-9 to TRBJ2-3, with 9 nucleotides matching TRBD2. The CDR3 is 14 residues long. Trimming took 8 bases from V and 3 from J; bases not matched to a gene: 6. From germline, CDR1 is SEHNR and CDR2 FQNEAQ (reference sequence). The CDR3, as DNA: TGTGCCAGCGCTTGGGGACTAGCTACAGATACGCAGTATTTT. Protein: CASAWGLATDTQYF.

The chain uses TRBV27 and TRBJ2-7; 7 positions match TRBD1. Germline lookup yields CDR1 MNHEY and CDR2 SMNVEV (reference sequence). The CDR3 has 14 residues. V trimming: 8 bases; J trimming: 3 bases; junction bases outside the gene matches: 10. The CDR3 nucleotides are TGTGCCAGCCGAGACAGGGTTGGCGTCTACGAGCAGTACTTC. Encoded protein: CASRDRVGVYEQYF.

The rearrangement joins TRBV27 to TRBJ1-1; TRBD1 is a possible D gene (6 bases). Per the germline V gene, CDR1 is MNHEY and CDR2 is SMNVEV (reference sequence). V gave up 4 bases and J gave up 6 bases, with 18 bases separating them. The length of the CDR3 is 15 residues. The CDR3 coding sequence is TGTGCCAGCAGTTCCCTTGGACAGAAACCCCCTGAAGCTTTCTTT. Translation gives CASSSLGQKPPEAFF.

This rearrangement joins TRBV4-3 to TRBJ2-6; 12 bases fit TRBD1. The germline gives CDR1 LGHNA, CDR2 YSLEER. Trimming took 3 bases from V and 4 from J; bases not matched to a gene: 7. CDR3 length: 18 residues. The CDR3 is CASSQPGQGANGANVLTF. CDR3 DNA sequence: TGCGCCAGCAGCCAGCCGGGACAGGGGGCGAACGGGGCCAACGTCCTGACTTTC.

The chain carries TRBV5-1 and TRBJ2-3; 9 positions agree with TRBD2. CDR3 length: 16 residues. V gave up 0 bases and J gave up 2 bases; unmatched junction bases: 4. The germline gives CDR1 SGHRS, CDR2 YFSETQ. The CDR3 region is CASSLDPSGNTDTQYF. CDR3 coding DNA: TGCGCCAGCAGCTTGGACCCTAGCGGGAACACAGATACGCAGTATTTT.

V usage is TRBV28 and J usage is TRBJ1-2; the D gene is possibly TRBD1 (5 bases). V was trimmed by 6 bases and J by 7 bases, leaving 18 bases between them. Germline loops: CDR1 MDHEN, CDR2 SYDVKM. This CDR3 has 14 amino acids. The chain's CDR3 is CASRNPGARIGYTF. The CDR3 DNA reads TGTGCCAGCAGGAATCCCGGGGCGAGGATTGGCTACACCTTC.

This chain uses TRBV7-2 with TRBJ2-1, with 7 bases lining up with TRBD1. After removal of 5 bases from V and 9 bases from J, the junction contained 7 bases not matched to a gene. Looked up from germline, CDR1 is SGHTA and CDR2 is FQGNSA. The CDR3 is 13 residues long. CDR3 sequence: CASSPQTGTEQFF. CDR3 bases: TGTGCCAGCAGCCCGCAGACAGGGACTGAGCAGTTCTTC.